The 13 T cell receptor beta chains below were found in one sample sequenced in a study of T cell responses to AZD1222 COVID-19 vaccine. Using immunoSEQ multiplex PCR, the repertoire was profiled, and TCRdb retains in-frame clones only, with some absent. The sample carries fewer than 150,000 clones, around 83% recorded once. Sequencing used peripheral blood, obtained 28 days after the second AZD1222 dose. These receptors came from an adult who received the AZD1222 COVID-19 vaccine.

The J gene is TRBJ2-7, the V gene TRBV2; no clear D gene. This CDR3 is 12 amino acids long. CDR1 and CDR2 (germline): SNHLY, FYNNEI. Trimming removed 6 bases from V and 2 bases from J, with 8 bases in between. The CDR3 nucleotides are TGTGCCAGCAGCAATGGGCCCTACGAGCAGTACTTC. Translating gives CASSNGPYEQYF.

The chain links TRBV7-6 to TRBJ2-3; D is ambiguous. Germline CDR1 SGHVS, CDR2 FNYEAQ. The V gene lost 0 bases and the J gene lost 4 bases, with 8 bases spanning the gap. The CDR3 has 14 amino acids. Here the CDR3 DNA reads TGTGCCAGCAGCTTAGCGTCCCGGGCAGATACGCAGTATTTT. Its protein is CASSLASRADTQYF.

The rearrangement links TRBV12-2 to TRBJ2-2. TRBV12-2 is a known pseudogene. The CDR3 consists of 14 residues. This chain's CDR3 is CASRLGYPTGELFF. The DNA for the CDR3 is TGTGCAAGTCGCTTAGGATACCCAACCGGGGAGCTGTTTTTT.

This clone was detected once. J is TRBJ1-3 and V is TRBV23-1, with 9 nucleotides matching TRBD1. TRBV23-1 is marked as an open reading frame, function uncertain. V was clipped by 0 bases and J by 0 bases; unmatched bases: 9. This CDR3 region has 19 residues. The CDR3 region has the DNA TGCGCCAGCAGTCAATCGAGGCGGACAGGGGAATTCTCTGGAAACACCATATATTTT. This encodes CASSQSRRTGEFSGNTIYF.

The chain is built from TRBV11-2 and TRBJ1-5, with D possibly matching TRBD1 (5 bases). Trimming removed 5 bases from V and 2 bases from J, with 10 bases in between. CDR3 size: 14 residues. CDR1 and CDR2 (germline): SGHAT, FQNNGV. The CDR3 sequence: CASSRDGGNQPQHF. The DNA of the CDR3 is TGTGCCAGCAGCAGGGACGGAGGCAATCAGCCCCAGCATTTT.

The rearrangement joins TRBV24-1 to TRBJ2-3, with no clear D. The CDR3 length is 15 residues. The V and J ends lost 3 bases and 6 bases respectively, with 15 bases between them. Germline CDR1 is KGHDR and CDR2 is SFDVKD. The chain's CDR3 is CATSDPRGLRDTQYF. The CDR3 DNA reads as TGTGCCACCAGTGATCCGAGAGGCCTGCGGGATACGCAGTATTTT.

CDR3 sequence (DNA): TGTGCCAGCAGCTTATCTACAGCTAGCACAGATACGCAGTATTTT. Translating it yields CASSLSTASTDTQYF. The chain couples TRBV5-4 to TRBJ2-3; no reliable D call. CDR1 SGHNT and CDR2 YYREEE come from the germline V gene (reference sequence). CDR3 length equals 15 residues. V lost 2 bases to trimming and J lost 0 bases, with 10 bases between them.

V and J are TRBV5-1 and TRBJ2-3; D remains ambiguous. The CDR3 runs to 15 residues. The V gene's germline CDR1 is SGHRS and CDR2 YFSETQ. V gave up 0 bases and J gave up 1 base, with 9 bases separating them. This CDR3 is CASSLGSLGTDTQYF. The CDR3 bases are TGCGCCAGCAGCTTGGGATCTCTTGGCACAGATACGCAGTATTTT.

The genes are TRBV2 and TRBJ1-6; D not resolved. CDR1 SNHLY and CDR2 FYNNEI come from the germline V gene. The CDR3 is 16 residues long. Deletions cut 2 bases from V and 1 base from J, with 9 bases between. In DNA, the CDR3 is TGTGCCAGCAGTGAATGGTGGATATCCTATAATTCACCCCTCCACTTT. Encoded protein: CASSEWWISYNSPLHF. Full variable domain (remainder filled in from reference TRBV2 and TRBJ1-6): EPEVTQTPSHQVTQMGQEVILRCVPISNHLYFYWYRQILGQKVEFLVSFYNNEISEKSEIFDDQFSVERPDGSNFTLKIRSTKLEDSAMYFCASSEWWISYNSPLHFGNGTRLTVT.

The J gene is TRBJ2-7, the V gene TRBV27; TRBD2 agrees at 12 bases. CDR1 is MNHEY, CDR2 SMNVEV, per germline (reference sequence). This CDR3 has 16 residues. The V and J ends lost 2 bases and 2 bases, in that order; junction bases with no gene match: 4. CDR3 in amino acids: CASSLTASGRAYEQYF. CDR3 coding DNA: TGTGCCAGCAGTTTAACGGCTAGCGGGAGGGCCTACGAGCAGTACTTC.

The DNA of the CDR3 is TGTGCCAGCAGTGAAGAGGAGAGCTCCTACAATGAGCAGTTCTTC. Its protein product is CASSEEESSYNEQFF. The chain has TRBV2 and TRBJ2-1, with D unclear. Germline CDR1 is SNHLY and CDR2 is FYNNEI. The CDR3 runs to 15 residues. V lost 1 base and J 0 bases, leaving 7 bases between the germline ends.

V and J are TRBV7-3 and TRBJ2-3; D unclear. The CDR3 has 13 amino acids. The germline V gene encodes CDR1 SGHTA and CDR2 FQGTGA. V was clipped by 5 bases and J by 1 base, with 7 bases between them. CDR3 sequence reads: CASSPPGTDTQYF. The CDR3 DNA follows: TGTGCCAGCAGCCCTCCGGGCACAGATACGCAGTATTTT. The full variable domain, its missing parts supplied by reference TRBV7-3 and TRBJ2-3, is GAGVSQTPSNKVTEKGKYVELRCDPISGHTALYWYRQSLGQGPEFLIYFQGTGAADDSGLPNDRFFAVRPEGSVSTLKIQRTERGDSAVYLCASSPPGTDTQYFGPGTRLTVL.

This clone has only a few counts. The chain is built from TRBV3-1 (or the pseudogene TRBV3-2) and TRBJ1-2; D gene unclear. V lost 4 bases, J lost 8 bases, and 14 bases lay in between. The CDR3 covers 13 residues. Germline V gene data show CDR1 as LGHDT and CDR2 as YNNKEL (reference sequence). The CDR3 DNA follows: TGTGCCAGCAGCCTTGGAGGAACGAGGGGCTACACCTTC. Translated: CASSLGGTRGYTF.